These 19 T cell receptor beta chains originate from one sample sequenced in a study of T cell repertoires in cytomegalovirus infection. TCRdb reprocessed the reads via MiXCR and lists one record per CDR3 protein. The data hold just under 550,000 distinct CDR3 sequences, with less than 30% observed a single time. The specimen sequenced was PBMCs. All receptors derive from a human donor in good health (CMV status not recorded). Some clones in this sample may be carry-over from other donors' samples.

The rearrangement uses TRBV5-1 and TRBJ1-1; a weak D match, TRBD1 (5 bases). This CDR3 has 15 amino acids. The germline gives CDR1 SGHRS, CDR2 YFSETQ. V was trimmed by 1 base and J by 6 bases, leaving 16 bases between them. CDR3 nucleotides: TGCGCCAGCAGCTTGATGCAGGGAGCAAGACCTGAAGCTTTCTTT. This gives the protein CASSLMQGARPEAFF.

The V call is TRBV12-3 or TRBV12-4, the J call TRBJ2-3, with D uncertain. V lost 5 bases to trimming and J lost 0 bases, with 9 bases between them. The CDR3 is 14 residues long. The CDR3 DNA is TGTGCCAGCAGTGCCAGGTTCAGCACAGATACGCAGTATTTT. Its translation is CASSARFSTDTQYF.

There are a few counts of this clonotype. The rearrangement uses TRBV29-1 and TRBJ2-1, with 9 nucleotides matching TRBD1. Trimming at V came to 6 bases and at J to 4 bases, leaving 19 bases not matched to a gene. CDR3 length: 18 amino acids. The V gene's germline CDR1 is SQVTM and CDR2 ANQGSEA. The CDR3 loop reads CSVSGQGSSRPLYNEQFF. The CDR3 coding sequence is TGCAGCGTGTCGGGACAGGGATCTTCACGTCCCCTATACAATGAGCAGTTCTTC.

This chain connects TRBV20-1 to TRBJ1-2, with D perhaps TRBD1 (5 bases). The CDR3 contains 15 residues. V was pared by 5 bases and J by 2 bases, with 18 bases between. Looked up from germline, CDR1 is DFQATT and CDR2 is SNEGSKA (reference sequence). DNA for the CDR3: TGCAGTGCTCCGCCAGGGTACCCCTCCAACTATGGCTACACCTTC. As protein: CSAPPGYPSNYGYTF.

This sequence joins TRBV6-2 or TRBV6-3 and TRBJ2-4; 7 positions agree with TRBD1. Germline loops: CDR1 MNHEY, CDR2 SVGEGT. The CDR3 runs to 16 residues. V gave up 5 bases and J gave up 0 bases; unmatched junction bases: 7. The DNA for the CDR3 is TGTGCCAGCAGTCGAGACAGGGAAAGAGCCAAAAACATTCAGTACTTC. Translated, it gives CASSRDRERAKNIQYF.

V gene TRBV19 combines with J gene TRBJ1-4; D unresolved. In germline, CDR1 is LNHDA, CDR2 SQIVND (reference sequence). This CDR3 is built from 14 residues. V lost 7 bases to trimming and J lost 0 bases, with 9 bases between them. The CDR3 DNA reads TGTGCCAGTACCGCACGGCCAACTAATGAAAAACTGTTTTTT. Its translation is CASTARPTNEKLFF.

This clonotype was recorded once. The CDR3 nucleotides are TGTGCCAGCAGCCGAGCGGAGGGGTCACCCCTCCACTTT. This sequence encodes CASSRAEGSPLHF. The J gene is TRBJ1-6, the V gene TRBV7-9; tentative D call: TRBD1 (5 bases). Germline V lookup: CDR1 SEHNR, CDR2 FQNEAQ (reference sequence). The CDR3 spans 13 residues. V was cut by 5 bases and J by 10 bases, with 12 bases left in between. The entire variable domain, with the rest obtained from reference TRBV7-9 and TRBJ1-6, is as follows: DTGVSQNPRHKITKRGQNVTFRCDPISEHNRLYWYRQTLGQGPEFLTYFQNEAQLEKSRLLSDRFSAERPKGSFSTLEIQRTEQGDSAMYLCASSRAEGSPLHFGNGTRLTVT.

This clonotype was picked up many times. CDR3 coding DNA: TGTGCCAGCAGCTATACTCTGTATCGGGAGGGATCAGATACGCAGTATTTT. This gives the protein CASSYTLYREGSDTQYF. V is TRBV7-2 and J is TRBJ2-3; 8 nucleotides line up with TRBD2. With V trimmed by 4 bases and J by 4 bases, 13 bases remained unmatched. CDR1 SGHTA and CDR2 FQGNSA come from the germline V gene. There are 17 residues in the CDR3.

This clonotype was counted ten times or more. This chain joins TRBV12-3 or TRBV12-4 and TRBJ2-1; a weak D match, TRBD1 (6 bases). Trimming pared 3 bases from V and 6 bases from J, leaving 12 bases between. This CDR3 has 14 amino acids. The CDR3 DNA is TGTGCCAGCAGTTTTTACAGGGTTGCCAATGAGCAGTTCTTC. Translated, it gives CASSFYRVANEQFF.

This clonotype showed up just a few times. J is TRBJ2-5 and V is TRBV7-8; 7 bases fit TRBD2. The CDR3 has 15 residues. The V and J ends lost 5 bases and 5 bases, in that order; junction bases with no gene match: 11. Germline CDR1 reads SGHVS; CDR2 reads FQNEAQ. The CDR3: CASSAFLTSKETQYF. The CDR3 DNA sequence: TGTGCCAGCAGCGCCTTCCTGACTAGCAAGGAGACCCAGTACTTC.

This clonotype was picked up many times. The chain is built from TRBV7-2 and TRBJ2-1, with TRBD2 matching over 11 bases. CDR3 length: 20 residues. Germline V CDR1 and CDR2: SGHTA, FQGNSA. V lost 2 bases and J lost 8; bases outside the gene matches: 20. The CDR3 DNA follows: TGTGCCAGCAGCTTAATACAGCCGGGACTAGCGGCCGGCTCCCTCGATGAGCAGTTCTTC. Its protein product is CASSLIQPGLAAGSLDEQFF. The variable domain in full, completed from reference TRBV7-2 and TRBJ2-1, reads GAGVSQSPSNKVTEKGKDVELRCDPISGHTALYWYRQSLGQGLEFLIYFQGNSAPDKSGLPSDRFSAERTGGSVSTLTIQRTQQEDSAVYLCASSLIQPGLAAGSLDEQFFGPGTRLTVL.

CDR3 nucleotides: TGTGCCAGCAGTTATTCAGGGACAGGAAACACCATATATTTT. This gives the protein CASSYSGTGNTIYF. The J gene is TRBJ1-3, the V gene TRBV6-8, with D tentatively TRBD1 (6 bases). V lost 3 bases to trimming and J lost 4 bases, with 10 bases between them. The CDR3 has 14 residues. Germline V gene sequence: CDR1 MNHGY, CDR2 SAAAGT.

J is TRBJ2-4 and V is TRBV29-1; D ambiguous. Germline CDR1 and CDR2: SQVTM and ANQGSEA. CDR3 size: 12 residues. Trimming removed 4 bases from V and 6 bases from J, with 10 bases in between. CDR3 in DNA: TGCAGCGTTGGTCTCTTTGGAAACATTCAGTACTTC. This sequence encodes CSVGLFGNIQYF.

This chain uses TRBV29-1 with TRBJ2-2; a weak D match, TRBD1 (6 bases). Looked up from germline, CDR1 is SQVTM and CDR2 is ANQGSEA. The CDR3 runs 14 residues. The V gene lost 7 bases and the J gene lost 5 bases, with 17 bases spanning the gap. In nucleotides, the CDR3 is TGCAGCGCCAAGGGGGACACTAGGACCGGGGAGCTGTTTTTT. Translating gives CSAKGDTRTGELFF.

This clonotype was detected ten times or more. This chain links TRBV11-3 with TRBJ2-5; 8 bases fit TRBD1. The CDR3 has 15 residues. With V trimmed by 5 bases and J by 4 bases, 9 bases remained unmatched. Germline-derived CDR1 and CDR2 are SGHNT and YENEEA. The CDR3 region is CASSVTGAGGETQYF. The CDR3, as DNA: TGTGCCAGCAGCGTGACAGGGGCTGGAGGAGAGACCCAGTACTTC.

This sequence joins TRBV11-2 and TRBJ2-4, with 8 bases fitting TRBD1. The ends lost 5 bases at V and 6 bases at J; junction bases unmatched: 6. Germline loops: CDR1 SGHAT, CDR2 FQNNGV. CDR3 length: 14 amino acids. The CDR3 DNA reads as TGTGCCAGCAGCGCAGGGGGCTGGAGAAACATTCAGTACTTC. It specifies CASSAGGWRNIQYF.

This clonotype was observed many times. The CDR3 DNA sequence: TGTGCCAGCAGCTTAGGACAAGCAACTAATGAAAAACTGTTTTTT. This translates into CASSLGQATNEKLFF. This chain links TRBV7-2 with TRBJ1-4; no clear D. CDR1 is SGHTA and CDR2 is FQGNSA in the germline V gene. V was pared by 1 base and J by 0 bases, with 6 bases between. The CDR3 is 15 residues long.

In its sample, this clonotype was seen a few times. This rearrangement joins TRBV29-1 to TRBJ2-1; D remains unclear. The CDR3 has 12 residues. The V gene lost 4 bases and the J gene lost 4 bases, with 8 bases spanning the gap. Germline CDR1 is SQVTM and CDR2 is ANQGSEA. CDR3 DNA sequence: TGCAGCGTTGCCCTGCGGTACAATGAGCAGTTCTTC. Translating gives CSVALRYNEQFF.

The gene calls are TRBV30 and TRBJ1-3; unclear D gene. The CDR3 loop spans 14 amino acids. The V gene's germline CDR1 is GTSNPN and CDR2 SVGIG (reference sequence). Trimming removed 4 bases at V and 8 bases at J, with 18 bases between. CDR3 nucleotides: TGTGCCTGGACAAGCCCCGGTTGGGGTGACACCATATATTTT. Translating gives CAWTSPGWGDTIYF.